This T cell receptor beta chain was obtained from a study of Ad26.COV2.S vaccination and SARS-CoV-2 variants. Regarding the study as a whole: Vaccinees and placebo recipients showed similar non-spike TCR breadth. Possibly, TCR breadth and depth analyses underestimated total T cell responses. Post-vaccination spike-specific CD8+ and CD4+ T cell responses reportedly had substantial breadth.

The V gene end was trimmed by 5 bases and the J gene end by 0 bases; junction bases not matched to a gene: 19. This CDR3 is built from 20 residues. Germline CDR1 is LGHDT and CDR2 is YNNKEL (reference sequence). The method was immunoSEQ multiplex PCR; TCRdb's version includes in-frame clones alone and lacks a portion of them. The repertoire holds 300,000 to 400,000 clones, with 85% to 90% as singletons. Sample treatment: around 19 received Ad26.COV2.S at low or high dose, single or two shots; about 5 received placebo; per-sample allocation not given. Collection of samples fell on day 63 after the first vaccine or placebo injection. This clone occurred once. What it recognizes is unknown.

The V call is TRBV3-1 (or the pseudogene TRBV3-2), the J call TRBJ1-2; 9 nucleotides align to TRBD1. The sequence was collected from a person aged 18-65 years who received the Ad26.COV2.S COVID-19 vaccine or a placebo. The sequencing here drew on peripheral blood, taken in a trial of Ad26.COV2.S vaccine versus placebo. The CDR3 protein is CASSSRAWAGQGGTNYGYTF. The CDR3 bases are TGTGCCAGCAGCTCCAGAGCTTGGGCGGGACAGGGTGGAACTAACTATGGCTACACCTTC.